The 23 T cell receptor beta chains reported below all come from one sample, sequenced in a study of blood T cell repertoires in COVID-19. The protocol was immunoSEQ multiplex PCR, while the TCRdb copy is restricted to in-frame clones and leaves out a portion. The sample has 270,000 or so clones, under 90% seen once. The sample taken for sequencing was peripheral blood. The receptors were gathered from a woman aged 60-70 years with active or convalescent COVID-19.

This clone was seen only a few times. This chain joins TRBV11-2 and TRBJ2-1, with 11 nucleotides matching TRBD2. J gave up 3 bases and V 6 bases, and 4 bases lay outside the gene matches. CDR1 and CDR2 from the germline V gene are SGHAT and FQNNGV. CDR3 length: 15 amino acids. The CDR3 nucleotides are TGTGCCAGCAGACTAGCGGGGGAATACTACAATGAGCAGTTCTTC. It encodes CASRLAGEYYNEQFF.

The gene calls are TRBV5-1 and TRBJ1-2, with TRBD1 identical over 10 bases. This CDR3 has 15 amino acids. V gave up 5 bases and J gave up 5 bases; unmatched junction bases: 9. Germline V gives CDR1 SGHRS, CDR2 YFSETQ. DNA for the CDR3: TGCGCCAGCAGGCCCGGGACAGGGGATAATTATGGCTACACCTTC. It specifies CASRPGTGDNYGYTF.

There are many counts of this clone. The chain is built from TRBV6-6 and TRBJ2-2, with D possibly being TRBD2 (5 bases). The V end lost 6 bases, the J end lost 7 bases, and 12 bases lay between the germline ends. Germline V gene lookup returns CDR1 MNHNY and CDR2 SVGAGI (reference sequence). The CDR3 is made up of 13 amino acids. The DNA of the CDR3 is TGTGCCAGCAGCCGGGGAATCTACGGGGAGCTGTTTTTT. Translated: CASSRGIYGELFF.

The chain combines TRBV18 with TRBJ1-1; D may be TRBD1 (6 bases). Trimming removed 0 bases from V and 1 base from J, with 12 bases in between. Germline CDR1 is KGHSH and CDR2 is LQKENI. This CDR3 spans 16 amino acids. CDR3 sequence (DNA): TGTGCCAGCTCACCACCTCCCTGGACAGCGAACACTGAAGCTTTCTTT. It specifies CASSPPPWTANTEAFF.

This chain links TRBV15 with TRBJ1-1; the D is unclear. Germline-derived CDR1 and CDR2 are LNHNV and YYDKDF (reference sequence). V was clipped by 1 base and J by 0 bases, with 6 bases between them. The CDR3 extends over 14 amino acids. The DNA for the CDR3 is TGTGCCACCAGCAGAGGACGGGTGAACACTGAAGCTTTCTTT. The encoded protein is CATSRGRVNTEAFF.

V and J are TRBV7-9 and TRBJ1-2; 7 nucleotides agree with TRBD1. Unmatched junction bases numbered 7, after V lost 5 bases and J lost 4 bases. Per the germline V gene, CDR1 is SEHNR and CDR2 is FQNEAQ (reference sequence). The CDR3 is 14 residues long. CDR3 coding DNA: TGTGCCAGCAGCCCGACAGGGTCGAGCTATGGCTACACCTTC. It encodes CASSPTGSSYGYTF.

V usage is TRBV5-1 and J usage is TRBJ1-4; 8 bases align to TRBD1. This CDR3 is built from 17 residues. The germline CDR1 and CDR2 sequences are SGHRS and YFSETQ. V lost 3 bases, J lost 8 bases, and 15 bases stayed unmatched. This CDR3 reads CASSSNVATGVGEKLFF. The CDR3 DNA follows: TGCGCCAGCAGCTCCAATGTAGCGACAGGGGTTGGAGAAAAACTGTTTTTT.

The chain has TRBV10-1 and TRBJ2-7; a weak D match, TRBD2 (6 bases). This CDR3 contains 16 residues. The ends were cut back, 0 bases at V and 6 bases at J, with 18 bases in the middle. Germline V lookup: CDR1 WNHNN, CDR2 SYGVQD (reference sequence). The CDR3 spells CASSESGGPGSVEQYF. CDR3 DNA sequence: TGCGCCAGCAGTGAGTCGGGGGGTCCAGGCTCCGTCGAGCAGTACTTC.

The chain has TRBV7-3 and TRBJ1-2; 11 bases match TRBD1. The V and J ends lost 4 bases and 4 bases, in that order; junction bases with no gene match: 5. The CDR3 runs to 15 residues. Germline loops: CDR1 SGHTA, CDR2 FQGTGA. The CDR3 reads CASSSPGQGVYGYTF. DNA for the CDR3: TGTGCCAGCAGCTCGCCGGGACAGGGGGTCTATGGCTACACCTTC.

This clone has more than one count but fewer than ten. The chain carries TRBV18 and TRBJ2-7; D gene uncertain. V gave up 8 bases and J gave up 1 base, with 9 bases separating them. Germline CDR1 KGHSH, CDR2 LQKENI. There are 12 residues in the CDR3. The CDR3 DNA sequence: TGTGCCAGCCTAGGCCAGTCCTACGAGCAGTACTTC. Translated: CASLGQSYEQYF.

The CDR3 DNA reads TGTGCCAGCAGTGAGGGAGTCTACGAGCAGTACTTC. Translated, it gives CASSEGVYEQYF. The chain recombines TRBV25-1 with TRBJ2-7; D might be TRBD2 (5 bases). The germline CDR1 and CDR2 sequences are MGHDK and SYGVNS. The CDR3 is 12 residues long. Trimming removed 3 bases from V and 3 bases from J, with 6 bases in between.

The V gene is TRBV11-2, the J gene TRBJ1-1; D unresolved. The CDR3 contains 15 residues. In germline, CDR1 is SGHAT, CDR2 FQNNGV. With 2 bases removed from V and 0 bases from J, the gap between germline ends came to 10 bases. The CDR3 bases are TGTGCCAGCAGCTTACGGTTGCCCTTGAACACTGAAGCTTTCTTT. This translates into CASSLRLPLNTEAFF.

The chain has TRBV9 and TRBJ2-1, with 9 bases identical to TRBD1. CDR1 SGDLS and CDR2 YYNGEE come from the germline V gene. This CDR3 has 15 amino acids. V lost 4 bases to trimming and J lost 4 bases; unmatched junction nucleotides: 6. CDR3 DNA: TGTGCCAGCAGCCTCACCGGGACAGGGTACAATGAGCAGTTCTTC. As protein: CASSLTGTGYNEQFF.

The DNA of the CDR3 is TGTGCCAGCAGCTCCTCTAGCGTCGATACGCAGTATTTT. It yields the protein CASSSSSVDTQYF. V gene TRBV7-3 combines with J gene TRBJ2-3; D is perhaps TRBD2 (6 bases). The CDR3 spans 13 residues. The germline CDR1 and CDR2 sequences are SGHTA and FQGTGA. Trimming took 4 bases from V and 6 from J, leaving 11 bases between them. Supplemented by reference TRBV7-3 and TRBJ2-3, the full variable domain reads GAGVSQTPSNKVTEKGKYVELRCDPISGHTALYWYRQSLGQGPEFLIYFQGTGAADDSGLPNDRFFAVRPEGSVSTLKIQRTERGDSAVYLCASSSSSVDTQYFGPGTRLTVL.

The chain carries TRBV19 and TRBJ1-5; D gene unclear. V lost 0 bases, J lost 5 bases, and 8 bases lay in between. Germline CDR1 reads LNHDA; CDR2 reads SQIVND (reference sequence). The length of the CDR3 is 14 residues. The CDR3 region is CASSIEANYQPQHF. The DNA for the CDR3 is TGTGCCAGTAGTATAGAAGCCAATTATCAGCCCCAGCATTTT.

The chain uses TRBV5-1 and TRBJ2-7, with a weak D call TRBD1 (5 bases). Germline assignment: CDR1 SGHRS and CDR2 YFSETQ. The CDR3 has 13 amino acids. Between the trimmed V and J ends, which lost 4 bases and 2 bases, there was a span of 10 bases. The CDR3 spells CASSEGAPYEQYF. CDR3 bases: TGCGCCAGCAGCGAAGGGGCCCCCTACGAGCAGTACTTC.

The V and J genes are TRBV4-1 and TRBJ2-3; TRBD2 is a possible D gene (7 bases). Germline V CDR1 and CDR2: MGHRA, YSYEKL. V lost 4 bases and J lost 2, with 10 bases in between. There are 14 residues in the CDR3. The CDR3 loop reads CASSRGGPTDTQYF. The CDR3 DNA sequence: TGCGCCAGCAGCCGGGGGGGGCCCACAGATACGCAGTATTTT.

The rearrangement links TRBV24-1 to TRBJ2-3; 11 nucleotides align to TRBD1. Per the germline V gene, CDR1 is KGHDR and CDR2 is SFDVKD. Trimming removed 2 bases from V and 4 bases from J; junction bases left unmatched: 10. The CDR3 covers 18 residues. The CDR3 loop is CATSDSYAGTGGSDTQYF. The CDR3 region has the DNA TGTGCCACCAGTGATTCTTATGCCGGGACAGGGGGGTCAGATACGCAGTATTTT.

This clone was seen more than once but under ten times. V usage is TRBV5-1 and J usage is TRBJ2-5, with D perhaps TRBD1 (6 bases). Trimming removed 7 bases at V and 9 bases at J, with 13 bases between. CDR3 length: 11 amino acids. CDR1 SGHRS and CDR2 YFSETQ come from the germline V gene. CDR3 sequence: CASEQQGSQYF. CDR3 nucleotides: TGCGCCAGCGAACAGCAGGGGTCCCAGTACTTC.

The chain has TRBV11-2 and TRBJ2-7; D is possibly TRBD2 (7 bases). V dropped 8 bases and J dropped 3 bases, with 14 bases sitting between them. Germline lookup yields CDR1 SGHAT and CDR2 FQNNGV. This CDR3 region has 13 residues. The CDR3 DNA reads TGTGCCAGCCGGGGGGCTTATTACTACGAGCAGTACTTC. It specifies CASRGAYYYEQYF.

Here the CDR3 DNA reads TGTGCCAGCAGGATACAGGGGGCAGATACGCAGTATTTT. It encodes CASRIQGADTQYF. The chain combines TRBV3-1 (or the pseudogene TRBV3-2) with TRBJ2-3; 8 nucleotides match TRBD1. V lost 6 bases, J lost 4 bases, and 3 bases stayed unmatched. CDR3 length: 13 residues. CDR1 is LGHDT, CDR2 YNNKEL, per germline (reference sequence).

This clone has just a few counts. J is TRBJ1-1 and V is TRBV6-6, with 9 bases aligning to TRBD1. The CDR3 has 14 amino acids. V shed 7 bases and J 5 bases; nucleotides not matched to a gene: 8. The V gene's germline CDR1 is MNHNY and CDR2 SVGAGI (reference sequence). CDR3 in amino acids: CASTRDRGKTEAFF. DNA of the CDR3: TGTGCCAGCACCCGAGACAGGGGGAAAACTGAAGCTTTCTTT.

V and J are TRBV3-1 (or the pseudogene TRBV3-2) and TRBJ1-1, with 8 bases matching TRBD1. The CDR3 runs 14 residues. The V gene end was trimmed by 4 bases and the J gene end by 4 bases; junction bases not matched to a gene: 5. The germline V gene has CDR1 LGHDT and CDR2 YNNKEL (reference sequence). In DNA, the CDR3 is TGTGCCAGCAGCCTCAGGGGGCAGGGCACTGAAGCTTTCTTT. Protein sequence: CASSLRGQGTEAFF.